One T cell receptor beta chain is described in this entry. The antigen is undetermined. The data stem from a study of cytomegalovirus exposure and HLA in healthy donors. Regarding the study as a whole: When analyzed later, the rates of TCR association showed variation by HLA locus, with DRB1 the most and HLA-C the fewest.

The PCR had 60 Vbeta and 13 Jbeta primers. Method: immunoSEQ multiplex PCR; TCRdb's copy keeps in-frame clones and lacks some. Its table lists around 75,000 clones. The sample taken for sequencing was PBMCs. The receptor's source is a man between 50 and 59 years old in good health and CMV-seropositive.

The CDR3 spells CASSTGRVIDEKLFF. The CDR3 coding sequence is TGTGCCAGCAGCACAGGGAGAGTCATTGATGAAAAACTGTTTTTT. The chain carries TRBV7-9 and TRBJ1-4, with a possible D match to TRBD1 (6 bases). From germline, CDR1 is SEHNR and CDR2 FQNEAQ (reference sequence). The CDR3 length is 15 residues. The V gene lost 5 bases and the J gene lost 6 bases, with 16 bases spanning the gap.